These 22 T cell receptor beta chains were sequenced from one sample in a study of sequential checkpoint blockade in melanoma. The treatment: randomized to nivolumab then ipilimumab (arm A) or the reverse (arm B). Profiled with immunoSEQ multiplex PCR; TCRdb holds only in-frame clones, not every one. The sample holds about 5,000 clones; 25% to 30% are singletons and the top ten take approximately 20%. Sequenced here: tumor tissue (inferred from file names), sampled from a patient given nivolumab and ipilimumab in sequence. These receptors all stem from a human donor with melanoma.

This clone was counted a few times. The chain recombines TRBV23-1 with TRBJ2-1; D remains ambiguous. TRBV23-1 is filed as an ORF, its function uncertain. V was trimmed by 6 bases and J by 4 bases, leaving 10 bases between them. The CDR3 has 13 residues. The CDR3: CASSQTQYNEQFF. CDR3 coding DNA: TGCGCCAGCAGCCAGACCCAGTACAATGAGCAGTTCTTC.

The chain is built from TRBV28 and TRBJ2-1, with 14 bases fitting TRBD2. V shed 7 bases and J 8 bases; nucleotides not matched to a gene: 7. Germline V gives CDR1 MDHEN, CDR2 SYDVKM. This CDR3 spans 15 amino acids. Written as DNA, the CDR3 is TGTGCCAGCACCCCAAGGGGACTAGCGGGAGATGAGCAGTTCTTC. This sequence encodes CASTPRGLAGDEQFF.

This clone was detected a few times. The CDR3 loop is CATSHTAAGYGYTF. DNA for the CDR3: TGTGCCACCAGCCACACAGCGGCGGGGTATGGCTACACCTTC. The chain links TRBV15 to TRBJ1-2; no reliable D call. CDR1 is LNHNV and CDR2 is YYDKDF in the germline V gene (reference sequence). The CDR3 is made up of 14 amino acids. V was clipped by 5 bases and J by 5 bases, with 15 bases between them.

V gene TRBV28 combines with J gene TRBJ2-5; 11 bases match TRBD2. V was clipped by 4 bases and J by 9 bases; unmatched bases: 10. The CDR3 covers 15 residues. Per germline, CDR1 MDHEN and CDR2 SYDVKM. As DNA, the CDR3 is TGTGCCAGCAGTTCCGGACTAGCGGGCGGGGGGGCCCAGTACTTC. It codes for CASSSGLAGGGAQYF.

The V gene is TRBV15, the J gene TRBJ2-5; weak D call: TRBD2 (6 bases). The CDR3 has 16 residues. Per germline, CDR1 LNHNV and CDR2 YYDKDF (reference sequence). The V gene lost 0 bases and the J gene lost 4 bases, with 15 bases spanning the gap. In DNA, the CDR3 is TGTGCCACCAGCAGAGATCGGGGGAGGTTCGGAGAGACCCAGTACTTC. Translating gives CATSRDRGRFGETQYF.

This chain links TRBV10-2 with TRBJ2-2, with 9 bases aligning to TRBD1. This CDR3 is 14 amino acids long. Germline loops: CDR1 WSHSY, CDR2 SAAADI. V gave up 7 bases and J gave up 5 bases; unmatched junction bases: 5. CDR3: CASKGTGSTGELFF. Written as DNA, the CDR3 is TGCGCCAGCAAGGGGACAGGGAGTACCGGGGAGCTGTTTTTT.

This clone was observed a few times. The V and J genes are TRBV30 and TRBJ1-1, with a possible D match to TRBD1 (5 bases). The CDR3 has 13 residues. CDR1 and CDR2 from the germline V gene are GTSNPN and SVGIG (reference sequence). Trimming stripped 1 base from V and 3 bases from J, with 9 bases between. CDR3 DNA: TGTGCCTGGAGTGGCCTAGGGGACACTGAAGCTTTCTTT. Protein: CAWSGLGDTEAFF.

The V call is TRBV18, the J call TRBJ1-4, with TRBD1 matching 7 bases. V lost 3 bases to trimming and J lost 9 bases; unmatched junction nucleotides: 7. Germline assignment: CDR1 KGHSH and CDR2 LQKENI. CDR3 length: 14 amino acids. CDR3 coding DNA: TGTGCCAGCTCACCTCTGCAGGGGGATCAAAAACTGTTTTTT. Protein: CASSPLQGDQKLFF.

The chain joins TRBV19 to TRBJ2-3; D ambiguous. This CDR3 comprises 15 residues. The V end lost 7 bases, the J end lost 4 bases, and 18 bases lay between the germline ends. Germline V gene data show CDR1 as LNHDA and CDR2 as SQIVND (reference sequence). CDR3 region: CASTRIPGLADTQYF. The CDR3 nucleotides are TGTGCCAGTACACGTATCCCGGGCCTTGCAGATACGCAGTATTTT. Together with reference TRBV19 and TRBJ2-3, the CDR3 gives the full variable domain: DGGITQSPKYLFRKEGQNVTLSCEQNLNHDAMYWYRQDPGQGLRLIYYSQIVNDFQKGDIAEGYSVSREKKESFPLTVTSAQKNPTAFYLCASTRIPGLADTQYFGPGTRLTVL.

At least ten counts were recorded for this clone. The V and J genes are TRBV11-3 and TRBJ1-1; a possible D gene is TRBD1 (6 bases). The ends were cut back, 5 bases at V and 0 bases at J, with 13 bases in the middle. The CDR3 covers 15 residues. Germline V gene sequence: CDR1 SGHNT, CDR2 YENEEA. This CDR3 reads CASSRGTQMNTEAFF. In DNA, the CDR3 is TGTGCCAGCAGCCGGGGGACACAAATGAACACTGAAGCTTTCTTT.

The chain carries TRBV5-1 and TRBJ2-6, with 11 bases fitting TRBD1. J gave up 0 bases and V 0 bases, and 8 bases lay outside the gene matches. In germline, CDR1 is SGHRS, CDR2 YFSETQ. This CDR3 comprises 20 residues. This CDR3 reads CASSLVGQGAVSSGANVLTF. CDR3 nucleotide sequence: TGCGCCAGCAGCTTGGTAGGACAGGGGGCGGTAAGCTCTGGGGCCAACGTCCTGACTTTC. Combining the CDR3 with reference TRBV5-1 and TRBJ2-6 gives the whole variable domain KAGVTQTPRYLIKTRGQQVTLSCSPISGHRSVSWYQQTPGQGLQFLFEYFSETQRNKGNFPGRFSGRQFSNSRSEMNVSTLELGDSALYLCASSLVGQGAVSSGANVLTFGAGSRLTVL.

In this sample, this clone is large. This rearrangement joins TRBV6-8 to TRBJ2-7; 9 nucleotides align to TRBD1. The V segment lost 5 bases and the J segment 2 bases; nucleotides outside the gene matches: 16. The CDR3 extends over 18 amino acids. The germline V gene has CDR1 MNHGY and CDR2 SAAAGT. The CDR3 nucleotides are TGTGCCAGCAGTGTTTCCACAGGGGGCGCAGGGGGTCCCTACGAGCAGTACTTC. Protein product: CASSVSTGGAGGPYEQYF.

There are many counts of this clone. The V gene is TRBV23-1, the J gene TRBJ2-3, with D possibly being TRBD1 (5 bases). TRBV23-1 is recorded as an ORF, its role being uncertain. This CDR3 spans 13 amino acids. Deletions cut 6 bases from V and 6 bases from J, with 13 bases between. The CDR3 protein is CASSPPPGDTQYF. In DNA, the CDR3 is TGCGCCAGCAGCCCTCCCCCAGGGGATACGCAGTATTTT.

The CDR3 bases are TGCAGCGTTGAAGACCGGAATGAAAAACTGTTTTTT. Translation gives CSVEDRNEKLFF. V gene TRBV29-1 combines with J gene TRBJ1-4; no clear D. The germline V gene encodes CDR1 SQVTM and CDR2 ANQGSEA. The CDR3 sequence is 12 residues long. V was clipped by 0 bases and J by 5 bases, with 4 bases between them. The full variable domain, rest sourced from reference TRBV29-1 and TRBJ1-4, is SAVISQKPSRDICQRGTSLTIQCQVDSQVTMMFWYRQQPGQSLTLIATANQGSEATYESGFVIDKFPISRPNLTFSTLTVSNMSPEDSSIYLCSVEDRNEKLFFGSGTQLSVL.

This chain links TRBV6-8 with TRBJ1-2; possible D gene TRBD1, 6 bases. V gave up 4 bases and J gave up 4 bases, with 13 bases separating them. Germline values: CDR1 MNHGY, CDR2 SAAAGT. The CDR3 is 14 residues long. CDR3 loop: CASSSRDTSYGYTF. The CDR3, as DNA: TGTGCCAGCAGTTCCCGGGACACTAGCTATGGCTACACCTTC.

CDR3: CASSEAPGAGGYGYTF. The CDR3, as DNA: TGTGCCAGCAGTGAAGCGCCGGGGGCGGGTGGCTATGGCTACACCTTC. The chain combines TRBV6-1 with TRBJ1-2, with D perhaps TRBD1 (6 bases). The CDR3 covers 16 residues. The ends were cut back, 0 bases at V and 4 bases at J, with 15 bases in the middle. Germline V gene lookup returns CDR1 MNHNS and CDR2 SASEGT.

This clone was seen only a few times. The V call is TRBV6-8, the J call TRBJ2-5, with D perhaps TRBD1 (6 bases). The germline CDR1 and CDR2 sequences are MNHGY and SAAAGT. Trimming removed 5 bases from V and 5 bases from J, with 12 bases in between. This CDR3 has 13 amino acids. The CDR3 spells CASSQRDIETQYF. The CDR3 region has the DNA TGTGCCAGCAGTCAACGGGACATTGAGACCCAGTACTTC.

Relative to its sample, this clone is large. The chain has TRBV9 and TRBJ1-1, with TRBD1 as a possible D gene (6 bases). This CDR3 has 15 residues. The V and J ends lost 3 bases and 1 base respectively, with 13 bases between them. CDR1 and CDR2 (germline): SGDLS, YYNGEE. DNA of the CDR3: TGTGCCAGCAGCGCCGGAGGGGGGCGGAACACTGAAGCTTTCTTT. Protein sequence: CASSAGGGRNTEAFF.

There are a few counts of this clone. The rearrangement uses TRBV28 and TRBJ2-1, with 8 nucleotides matching TRBD2. CDR3 size: 14 residues. Germline V gene lookup returns CDR1 MDHEN and CDR2 SYDVKM. V was clipped by 5 bases and J by 5 bases; unmatched bases: 5. The CDR3 loop reads CASSLAGTNNEQFF. For the CDR3, the DNA is TGTGCCAGCAGTCTAGCGGGTACCAACAATGAGCAGTTCTTC. Looking up the rest from reference TRBV28 and TRBJ2-1 gives the full variable domain: DVKVTQSSRYLVKRTGEKVFLECVQDMDHENMFWYRQDPGLGLRLIYFSYDVKMKEKGDIPEGYSVSREKKERFSLILESASTNQTSMYLCASSLAGTNNEQFFGPGTRLTVL.

This clone is large (0.1 to 1%) in the sample. The V call is TRBV9, the J call TRBJ1-1; 7 bases match TRBD1. This CDR3 region has 14 residues. Germline V CDR1 and CDR2: SGDLS, YYNGEE. The ends lost 3 bases at V and 1 base at J; junction bases unmatched: 3. The CDR3 nucleotides read TGTGCCAGCAGCGCTTGGACAGGGAACACTGAAGCTTTCTTT. Its translation: CASSAWTGNTEAFF. Full variable domain (outside the CDR3, taken from reference TRBV9 and TRBJ1-1): DSGVTQTPKHLITATGQRVTLRCSPRSGDLSVYWYQQSLDQGLQFLIQYYNGEERAKGNILERFSAQQFPDLHSELNLSSLELGDSALYFCASSAWTGNTEAFFGQGTRLTVV.

This clone has only a few counts. The chain combines TRBV11-3 with TRBJ2-2; 13 nucleotides agree with TRBD2. CDR1 and CDR2 (germline): SGHNT, YENEEA. Trimming took 1 base from V and 5 from J; bases not matched to a gene: 7. This CDR3 is built from 18 residues. CDR3 region: CASSLGGLAGVRTGELFF. The CDR3 DNA reads as TGTGCCAGCAGCTTAGGAGGACTAGCGGGAGTAAGGACCGGGGAGCTGTTTTTT.

This rearrangement joins TRBV25-1 to TRBJ2-2; the D is unclear. Trimming stripped 7 bases from V and 2 bases from J, with 14 bases between. This CDR3 comprises 15 residues. CDR1 is MGHDK, CDR2 SYGVNS, per germline. The DNA of the CDR3 is TGTGCCAGCAAAGCTTCACCCCCTAACACCGGGGAGCTGTTTTTT. Translating it yields CASKASPPNTGELFF.